Listed below are T cell receptor beta chains from one sample, sequenced in a study of T cell clonotyping in hematopoietic cell transplantation. Generated by immunoSEQ multiplex PCR, the TCRdb table keeps only in-frame clones and is missing some. Of several thousand clones in the sample, around 82% were seen once. The sequencing here drew on peripheral blood mononuclear cells, taken 180 days after allogeneic stem cell transplant. The receptor source for this set is an older male patient who had an allogeneic stem cell transplant from an unrelated donor, so T cells may come from the graft donor. Some clones in this sample may be carry-over from other donors' samples. The CDR3 runs from the conserved cysteine through the conserved F or W. Fields, in order: J gene, V gene, CDR3 protein.

TRBJ1-3,TRBV28,CASSLGWEVSGNTIYF
TRBJ2-7,TRBV27,CASSARLAGNPYEQYF
TRBJ1-3,TRBV7-2,CASSQDRGLRSSGNTIYF
TRBJ1-1,TRBV29-1,CSRALRGRGTEAFF
TRBJ1-1,TRBV11-2,CASNPGRSTEAFF
TRBJ2-1,TRBV5-1,CASSLEGGRVNEQFF
TRBJ1-3,TRBV5-6,CASSFQITSSGNTIYF
TRBJ2-4,TRBV29-1,CSAKTLGTVIAKNIQYF
TRBJ2-3,TRBV7-2,CASSATFTDTQYF
TRBJ1-4,TRBV6-6,CASSYSWGEKLFF
TRBJ2-7,TRBV7-9,CASSPSSYEQYF
TRBJ1-1,TRBV5-6,CASSLAGDLARFEAFF
TRBJ1-3,TRBV7-9,CASSSNRPTGRNTIYF
TRBJ2-1,TRBV9,CASSPPLGAGGGNEQFF
TRBJ1-5,TRBV28,CASSFLGPQGPGEPQHF
TRBJ1-1,TRBV5-1,CASSSSYMTRNTEAFF
TRBJ1-1,TRBV30,CAWSQLNTEAFF
TRBJ2-7,TRBV30,CAWSVGSYEQYF
TRBJ2-1,TRBV19,CASSSAAGLAKNEQFF
TRBJ2-5,TRBV9,CASSVEAEGAETQYF
TRBJ1-4,TRBV4-3,CASSQEGGRGEKLFF
TRBJ2-3,TRBV27,CASSLVWVTSGRLPISSTDTQYF
TRBJ2-7,TRBV6-5,CASSLDKGYF
TRBJ2-7,TRBV7-2,CASSSPGTGSYEQYF
TRBJ1-5,TRBV30,CAWSVLAGDQPQHF
TRBJ2-6,TRBV25-1,CASSERGYYHGANVLTF
TRBJ1-1,TRBV5-1,CASRAYYMDREAFF
TRBJ2-5,TRBV5-4,CASSWGPPETQYF
TRBJ2-7,TRBV4-3,CASSQLLAGNTEQYF
TRBJ2-3,TRBV9,CASSVTLSSTDTQYF
TRBJ2-5,TRBV6-5,CASSYSQGQETQYF
TRBJ2-3,TRBV19,CASSIRGSADTQYF
TRBJ2-2,TRBV30,CAWRDYSPDGSGELFF
TRBJ2-5,TRBV20-1,CSARWAETQYF
TRBJ1-2,TRBV9,CASSGQGYYGYTF
TRBJ2-7,TRBV4-1,CASSQAPQGAPREQYF
TRBJ2-5,TRBV19,CASSRDIQETQYF
TRBJ2-1,TRBV9,CASSVRGHYNEQFF
TRBJ2-3,TRBV29-1,CSVEGTGFLADTQYF
TRBJ1-1,TRBV6-6,CASSLTGVVFF
TRBJ1-5,TRBV5-4,CASSFNGHNQPQHF
TRBJ2-2,TRBV7-2,CASTHSLLGELFF
TRBJ2-7,TRBV7-2,CASTLGAPYEQYF
TRBJ2-1,TRBV11-2,CASSLERTSGRVRNEQFF
TRBJ2-1,TRBV7-2,CASSLDASSNEQFF
TRBJ1-3,TRBV29-1,CSVVPLSGNTIYF
TRBJ2-3,TRBV5-4,CASSFGTSVRRGDTQYF
TRBJ2-7,TRBV19,CASSNRGASYEQYF
TRBJ1-2,TRBV19,CASSIFSGQGNGYTF
TRBJ2-1,TRBV9,CASSVVGGRAGNEQFF
TRBJ1-2,TRBV11-2,CASRLTGTYGYTF
TRBJ2-7,TRBV29-1,CSVGQGDYEQYF
TRBJ2-2,TRBV28,CASSYTSSFSGINTGELFF
TRBJ1-4,TRBV19,CASTSPRGRREKLFF
TRBJ2-7,TRBV6-1,CASSEVRTRSEQYF
TRBJ2-7,TRBV2,CASTPGGAGYEQYF
TRBJ2-7,TRBV4-3,CASSQDWGGYEQYF
TRBJ2-2,TRBV5-1,CASSFSGTGELFF
TRBJ2-7,TRBV6-1,CASRGPYEQYF
TRBJ2-1,TRBV19,CASSPDRSSYNEQFF